This T cell receptor (beta chain) was documented in a study of CD8+CD57+ T cells in acquired aplastic anemia. Looked up from germline, CDR1 is SEHNR and CDR2 is FQNEAQ (reference sequence). With 1 base removed from V and 7 bases from J, the gap between germline ends came to 8 bases. CDR3 size: 14 residues. This clonotype was picked up many times. Previously, flow cytometry had revealed CD8+CD57+ cell expansion in the patients chosen for sequencing. There were no patients without severe acquired aplastic anemia. The blood sampling took place in patients who had so far received no therapy. Profiling of TCR beta VDJ combinations and CDR3 sequences used genomic DNA as template. MiXCR, applied by TCRdb to the reads, yields one record per CDR3 protein. The sample has some 170,000 distinct CDR3 sequences, around half seen once.

Specimen: sorted CD4+, CD8+, or CD8+CD57+ T cells (not recorded which) from PBMCs. V is TRBV7-9 and J is TRBJ1-6; D unresolved. This TCR was recovered from a human donor with aplastic anemia. The CDR3 is CASSLGGGNSPLHF. The CDR3 DNA sequence: TGTGCCAGCAGCTTAGGGGGTGGAAATTCACCCCTCCACTTT.